These T cell receptor beta chains were read from a single sample in a study of Graves' ophthalmopathy and Graves' hyperthyroidism. TCRdb processed the multiplex PCR reads anew with MiXCR; each CDR3 protein has one entry. The sample holds approximately 700,000 distinct CDR3 sequences; roughly two fifths are singletons and the top ten take 40% to 55%. The sequencing sample was made of peripheral blood. These receptor sequences come from an adult man with Graves' ophthalmopathy. Both conserved end residues are part of each CDR3. D genes are given only for firm matches. Not every row has a clone size; where given, it reads once, few, many or a size class.

size	V	D	length	J	DNA	CDR3
many	TRBV7-2	-	14	TRBJ2-5	TGTGCCAGCACCGATTCCGGGGCGGAAGAGACCCAGTACTTC	CASTDSGAEETQYF
few	TRBV12-3/TRBV12-4	TRBD2	15	TRBJ2-5	TGTGCCAGCAGTTCTCTAGCGGGTCCGGGTGAGACCCAGTACTTC	CASSSLAGPGETQYF
many	TRBV10-3	TRBD1	17	TRBJ1-2	TGTGCCATCAGTGACACTGCGGGACAGGGCAAATACTATGGCTACACCTTC	CAISDTAGQGKYYGYTF
-	TRBV7-9	-	15	TRBJ2-2	TGTGCCAGCAGCACTCAGGCGAGAGGGACCGGGGAGCTGTTTTTT	CASSTQARGTGELFF
-	TRBV10-3	-	16	TRBJ2-6	TGTGCCATCAGTGAGTCGCGAAGCTCTGGGGCCAACGTCCTGACTTTC	CAISESRSSGANVLTF
-	TRBV20-1	-	14	TRBJ1-1	TGCAGTGCTAGGCCGGGATCAAGGAACACTGAAGCTTTCTTT	CSARPGSRNTEAFF
many	TRBV10-2	-	13	TRBJ1-2	TGCGCCAGCAGTGATGATCGAGACTATGGCTACACCTTC	CASSDDRDYGYTF
-	TRBV12-3/TRBV12-4	-	16	TRBJ2-5	TGTGCCAGCAGTTTAGCCCAGCGGACCGATCAAGAGACCCAGTACTTC	CASSLAQRTDQETQYF
many	TRBV9	-	13	TRBJ1-1	TGTGCCAGCAGCGGACAGGAGGGAACTGAAGCTTTCTTT	CASSGQEGTEAFF
-	TRBV5-4	-	14	TRBJ2-7	TGTGCCAGCAGCTCCCCGGAGGGCTTGTACGAGCAGTACTTC	CASSSPEGLYEQYF
-	TRBV20-1	-	16	TRBJ2-7	TGCAGTGCTAGAGTTCTCTTCGGGGCAGGGAGCTACGAGCAGTACTTC	CSARVLFGAGSYEQYF
-	TRBV29-1	-	17	TRBJ1-4	TGCAGCGCCACCGCATGGGACACAAGTTTCACTAATGAAAAACTGTTTTTT	CSATAWDTSFTNEKLFF
many	TRBV2	-	14	TRBJ1-1	TGTGCCAGCAGACAGGGAGGGGAGAACACTGAAGCTTTCTTT	CASRQGGENTEAFF
few	TRBV14	TRBD1	15	TRBJ1-2	TGTGCCAGCAGCCGAGGACAGGGGGCAGGTTATGGCTACACCTTC	CASSRGQGAGYGYTF
-	TRBV2	TRBD1	14	TRBJ1-2	TGTGCCACCGGTAACCCGGGACAGGGCTATGGCTACACCTTC	CATGNPGQGYGYTF
many	TRBV29-1	TRBD1	12	TRBJ1-2	TGCAGCGTTGCTGGACAGGAAAAAGGCTACACCTTC	CSVAGQEKGYTF
many	TRBV10-3	-	13	TRBJ1-2	TGTGCCAGCAGTGATAACGTGTCCTATGGCTACACCTTC	CASSDNVSYGYTF
-	TRBV20-1	-	15	TRBJ2-2	TGCAGTGCTAGAGGGCGAGGTATCGACACCGGGGAGCTGTTTTTT	CSARGRGIDTGELFF
-	TRBV9	-	15	TRBJ2-5	TGTGCCAGCAGCGTTGGGGGGGGCCTAAAAGAGACCCAGTACTTC	CASSVGGGLKETQYF
many	TRBV20-1	TRBD1	12	TRBJ1-1	TGCAGTGCCGAAACAGGGGTCACTGAAGCTTTCTTT	CSAETGVTEAFF
-	TRBV7-2	-	16	TRBJ1-1	TGTGCCAGCAGCTCACCTACGGGTGGGGCCAACACTGAAGCTTTCTTT	CASSSPTGGANTEAFF
-	TRBV20-1	TRBD1	13	TRBJ1-1	TGCAGTGCTAGTGGCGATGGGACAGATGAAGCTTTCTTT	CSASGDGTDEAFF
-	TRBV9	-	15	TRBJ2-5	TGTGCCAGCAGCCATGAGGGGGGGAACCAAGAGACCCAGTACTTC	CASSHEGGNQETQYF
-	TRBV15	TRBD1	13	TRBJ1-1	TGTGCCACCAGCAGAGATCAGGGGGGTGAAGCTTTCTTT	CATSRDQGGEAFF
many	TRBV7-9	-	15	TRBJ1-6	TGTGCCAGCAGCTTCGCGGACAGCCAAAATTCACCCCTCCACTTT	CASSFADSQNSPLHF
many	TRBV7-6	-	13	TRBJ1-2	TGTGCCAGCAGCTTAGTATCAGAGGGGGGCTACACCTTC	CASSLVSEGGYTF
-	TRBV29-1	-	12	TRBJ1-3	TGCAGCGTTGATGTGGGGATGAACACCATATATTTT	CSVDVGMNTIYF
-	TRBV2	TRBD1	16	TRBJ1-2	TGTGCCAGCAGTTACTCGAGGGGACAGGGGGCCTATGGCTACACCTTC	CASSYSRGQGAYGYTF
many	TRBV25-1	-	15	TRBJ2-2	TGTGCCAGCGGCGGTGTAAGTCCGAACACCGGGGAGCTGTTTTTT	CASGGVSPNTGELFF
-	TRBV15	-	13	TRBJ1-2	TGTGCCACCAGCAGAGCAGGGCCCTATGGCTACACCTTC	CATSRAGPYGYTF
many	TRBV2	-	15	TRBJ1-4	TGTGCCAGCAGCCTGAGTGGGGGCTCGCGGGAAAAACTGTTTTTT	CASSLSGGSREKLFF
few	TRBV20-1	TRBD1	16	TRBJ1-4	TGCAGTGCTAGTGAAACAGGGGGCTTGACTAATGAAAAACTGTTTTTT	CSASETGGLTNEKLFF
many	TRBV25-1	TRBD2	15	TRBJ2-5	TGTGCCAGCAGTGAACACAGCGGGAGGAAAAAGACCCAGTACTTC	CASSEHSGRKKTQYF
-	TRBV10-3	-	16	TRBJ2-7	TGTGCCATCAGTGAGGCGGGGGGGGGAATCCGGGACAGGGTCCGTTTC	CAISEAGGGIRDRVRF
many	TRBV29-1	TRBD1	11	TRBJ1-2	TGCAGCGCCCCACAGGGGGGAAGCTACACCTTC	CSAPQGGSYTF